The clone carrying this TCR beta chain was picked up one time. The CDR3 has 16 amino acids. Germline-derived CDR1 and CDR2 are SGHNT and YYREEE (reference sequence). Trimming removed 4 bases from V and 9 bases from J; junction bases left unmatched: 11. This sample stems from a study of blood T cells in healthy people across ages. Healthy Caucasians from Russia aged about 6 to 90 served as donors. A J-beta primer mix and a sample-barcoded 5' primer were used in a second PCR of about 7 to 12 cycles. The authors tagged each cDNA molecule using a template-switch adaptor with 12 random nucleotides. TCRdb recomputed calls from the 5' RACE reads with MiXCR, one row per CDR3 protein. This table holds around 800,000 distinct CDR3 sequences, roughly 50% found once.

This chain connects TRBV5-4 to TRBJ2-1; 12 nucleotides match TRBD2. Sequencing was done on a sample of blood. The origin of this receptor is a man older than 75 in good health. CDR3 DNA: TGTGCCAGCAGCCACCCGACTAGCGGGAGTAAGAGTGAGCAGTTCTTC. Residues: CASSHPTSGSKSEQFF. The full variable domain, rest sourced from reference TRBV5-4 and TRBJ2-1, is ETGVTQSPTHLIKTRGQQVTLRCSSQSGHNTVSWYQQALGQGPQFIFQYYREEENGRGNFPPRFSGLQFPNYSSELNVNALELDDSALYLCASSHPTSGSKSEQFFGPGTRLTVL.